This TCR beta chain was retrieved from a study of T cell responses to AZD1222 COVID-19 vaccine. The length of the CDR3 is 13 residues. Germline V CDR1 and CDR2: SGHRS, YFSETQ. V lost 4 bases and J lost 7; bases outside the gene matches: 4. Regarding this clone: Its antigen is undetermined.

Only in-frame clones appear in the TCRdb table, and some are missing; sequencing was by immunoSEQ multiplex PCR. The sample holds more than 95,000 clones, roughly 89% seen once. Study-wide results and caveats: Reports say nearly half of spike-specific TCRs go after unmutated variant regions. Recipients of AZD1222 seropositive at baseline numbered only 5 or 6. Repertoires were obtained only post-peak T cell response.

The chain couples TRBV5-1 to TRBJ1-2; TRBD1 aligns across 10 bases. The receptor comes from an adult in good health. The sample was peripheral blood, taken on day 0 of AZD1222 vaccination. The CDR3 DNA sequence: TGCGCCAGCAGCACCGGGACAGGGGTTGGCTACACCTTC. It translates to CASSTGTGVGYTF.